The 24 T cell receptor beta chains reported below all come from one sample, sequenced in a study of T cell clones after liver transplantation. Assay used: immunoSEQ multiplex PCR; TCRdb lists only in-frame clones, some missing. The sample holds 77,000 or so clones; 80% are singletons and the top ten take approximately 0.79%. The sequences come from CD4+ T cells from blood, collected 12 months after liver transplant. The receptors shown here come from a human patient who received a liver transplant. The T cells may come from the graft donor.

This clone was counted a few times. V usage is TRBV27 and J usage is TRBJ2-2, with 9 bases aligning to TRBD1. V was pared by 5 bases and J by 5 bases, with 9 bases of the junction left unmatched. The CDR3 sequence is 16 residues long. Germline lookup yields CDR1 MNHEY and CDR2 SMNVEV (reference sequence). The CDR3 DNA is TGTGCCAGCAGTGGATTGGACAGGGGATCTACCGGGGAGCTGTTTTTT. Its translation: CASSGLDRGSTGELFF.

The chain has TRBV5-1 and TRBJ2-7; weak D call: TRBD1 (6 bases). CDR1 is SGHRS, CDR2 YFSETQ, per germline. The CDR3 is 17 amino acids. Trimming removed 4 bases at V and 5 bases at J, with 25 bases between. In DNA form, the CDR3 reads TGCGCCAGCAGCCTCTATCGGCTGGGGGCGAGCGGCGACGAGCAGTACTTC. Translated, it gives CASSLYRLGASGDEQYF.

This chain links TRBV28 with TRBJ1-4, with a possible D match to TRBD1 (5 bases). The CDR3 has 14 amino acids. The V gene lost 5 bases and the J gene lost 4 bases, with 11 bases spanning the gap. CDR1 and CDR2 from the germline V gene are MDHEN and SYDVKM. CDR3 sequence reads: CASSPPGFNEKLFF. DNA for the CDR3: TGTGCCAGCAGTCCTCCAGGGTTTAATGAAAAACTGTTTTTT.

This sequence joins TRBV6-6 and TRBJ1-2; TRBD1 is a possible D gene (6 bases). This CDR3 comprises 15 residues. The V and J ends lost 5 bases and 3 bases respectively, with 16 bases between them. Germline CDR1 MNHNY, CDR2 SVGAGI (reference sequence). DNA of the CDR3: TGTGCCAGCAGTGGGGTATCGGCAGGGGACTATGGCTACACCTTC. This codes for CASSGVSAGDYGYTF.

The V gene is TRBV7-2, the J gene TRBJ1-5; no reliable D call. Per germline, CDR1 SGHTA and CDR2 FQGNSA. This CDR3 is built from 15 residues. V was shortened by 3 bases and J by 5 bases, with 14 bases between the two germline ends. In DNA form, the CDR3 reads TGTGCCAGCAGCTTCATAAAGGGTACCGATCAGCCCCAGCATTTT. Translation: CASSFIKGTDQPQHF.

The CDR3 DNA reads as TGCGCCAGCAGCTTGGTAGGAACAGGGGTGAACACTGAAGCTTTCTTT. Its protein product is CASSLVGTGVNTEAFF. The rearrangement joins TRBV5-1 to TRBJ1-1; TRBD1 agrees at 7 bases. The CDR3 consists of 16 residues. Trimming took 0 bases from V and 0 from J; bases not matched to a gene: 5. The germline gives CDR1 SGHRS, CDR2 YFSETQ.

This clone was counted a few times. V gene TRBV5-1 combines with J gene TRBJ2-5; 8 bases are a match to TRBD1. This CDR3 is built from 14 residues. The V gene end was trimmed by 0 bases and the J gene end by 5 bases; junction bases not matched to a gene: 3. Germline values: CDR1 SGHRS, CDR2 YFSETQ. The CDR3 loop is CASSLGTGRETQYF. Written as DNA, the CDR3 is TGCGCCAGCAGCTTGGGGACAGGGCGGGAGACCCAGTACTTC.

V gene TRBV19 combines with J gene TRBJ1-1, with D possibly being TRBD1 (6 bases). V shed 6 bases and J shed 8 bases, with 25 bases lying between them. Germline V lookup: CDR1 LNHDA, CDR2 SQIVND (reference sequence). The CDR3 runs 16 residues. CDR3 protein: CASRPLAGTPRGEAFF. CDR3 nucleotides: TGTGCCAGTAGGCCCCTCGCCGGGACACCCCGGGGGGAAGCTTTCTTT.

This chain connects TRBV5-1 to TRBJ2-3; unclear D gene. Germline V lookup: CDR1 SGHRS, CDR2 YFSETQ. V was pared by 3 bases and J by 2 bases, with 16 bases between. The CDR3 covers 16 residues. CDR3: CASSSRSASLTDTQYF. The CDR3 DNA follows: TGCGCCAGCAGCTCCAGATCGGCAAGCCTCACAGATACGCAGTATTTT.

This clone occurred a few times. The chain employs TRBV9 and TRBJ2-2; 8 bases line up with TRBD2. The CDR3 runs to 15 residues. Germline loops: CDR1 SGDLS, CDR2 YYNGEE. J gave up 3 bases and V 5 bases, and 6 bases lay outside the gene matches. For the CDR3, the DNA is TGTGCCAGCAGTCTTAGCGGGATGGACACCGGGGAGCTGTTTTTT. Its protein product is CASSLSGMDTGELFF.

The chain joins TRBV6-1 to TRBJ2-1; D is undetermined. Germline V CDR1 and CDR2: MNHNS, SASEGT. The germline V and J ends were trimmed by 1 base and 12 bases, with 7 bases remaining between them. This CDR3 is 11 amino acids long. The CDR3 is CASSEGGWQFF. CDR3 sequence (DNA): TGTGCCAGCAGTGAAGGGGGATGGCAGTTCTTC.

This clone has only one observation. V is TRBV2 and J is TRBJ1-1; 10 bases fit TRBD1. The germline gives CDR1 SNHLY, CDR2 FYNNEI. The CDR3 runs to 13 residues. With V trimmed by 11 bases and J by 9 bases, 12 bases remained unmatched. CDR3 sequence: CAASQDRGSKAFF. In DNA, the CDR3 is TGTGCCGCAAGCCAGGACAGGGGGAGTAAAGCTTTCTTT.

The sample holds a few counts of this clone. The V and J genes are TRBV27 and TRBJ2-5; weak D call: TRBD2 (5 bases). The V and J ends lost 6 bases and 7 bases respectively, with 18 bases between them. From germline, CDR1 is MNHEY and CDR2 SMNVEV (reference sequence). The CDR3 is made up of 14 amino acids. CDR3 sequence reads: CASRNSFREGTQYF. The CDR3 nucleotides are TGTGCCAGCAGAAACTCCTTCCGAGAGGGGACCCAGTACTTC.

The J gene is TRBJ2-1, the V gene TRBV5-4, with D possibly called TRBD1 or TRBD2 (5 bases each). The CDR3 loop spans 14 amino acids. Germline V gene sequence: CDR1 SGHNT, CDR2 YYREEE (reference sequence). Trimming removed 5 bases at V and 10 bases at J, with 19 bases between. In DNA form, the CDR3 reads TGTGCCAGCAGGCCCGGGGACGGGATGGGGGAGCAGTTCTTC. Translation: CASRPGDGMGEQFF.

CDR3 nucleotide sequence: TGCGCCAGCAGCCAGGGGCAGAAGGAAGCTTTCTTT. Translation gives CASSQGQKEAFF. The genes are TRBV5-1 and TRBJ1-1, with D possibly matching TRBD1 (6 bases). Germline V CDR1 and CDR2: SGHRS, YFSETQ. The CDR3 extends over 12 amino acids. V lost 4 bases to trimming and J lost 8 bases, with 12 bases between them.

The chain combines TRBV19 with TRBJ1-2; TRBD1 might be the D (5 bases). Deletions cut 3 bases from V and 2 bases from J, with 16 bases between. Germline V lookup: CDR1 LNHDA, CDR2 SQIVND (reference sequence). This CDR3 is built from 16 residues. In DNA, the CDR3 is TGTGCCAGTAGTATGGGGACCGTATCCTTCAACTATGGCTACACCTTC. This translates into CASSMGTVSFNYGYTF.

The J gene is TRBJ2-1, the V gene TRBV6-1, with TRBD2 matching 8 bases. The CDR3 sequence is 17 residues long. Germline V gene data show CDR1 as MNHNS and CDR2 as SASEGT. The V and J ends lost 0 bases and 5 bases, in that order; junction bases with no gene match: 9. CDR3 residues: CASSEALASGLDNEQFF. The DNA of the CDR3 is TGTGCCAGCAGTGAAGCGTTAGCTAGCGGGTTAGACAATGAGCAGTTCTTC.

CDR3 bases: TGTGCCAGCAGCTTTGGACCGAACACCGGGGAGCTGTTTTTT. It yields the protein CASSFGPNTGELFF. V is TRBV11-3 and J is TRBJ2-2; D is uncertain. There are 14 residues in the CDR3. Germline V gene sequence: CDR1 SGHNT, CDR2 YENEEA. The ends were cut back, 3 bases at V and 0 bases at J, with 5 bases in the middle. The full variable domain, completed using reference TRBV11-3 and TRBJ2-2, is EAGVVQSPRYKIIEKKQPVAFWCNPISGHNTLYWYLQNLGQGPELLIRYENEEAVDDSQLPKDRFSAERLKGVDSTLKIQPAELGDSAVYLCASSFGPNTGELFFGEGSRLTVL.

The gene calls are TRBV27 and TRBJ1-5; 9 bases fit TRBD1. The CDR3 has 15 amino acids. V lost 2 bases and J lost 2; bases outside the gene matches: 1. The germline CDR1 and CDR2 sequences are MNHEY and SMNVEV (reference sequence). CDR3 coding DNA: TGTGCCAGCAGTTTAAGACAGGGGGGCAATCAGCCCCAGCATTTT. Translated: CASSLRQGGNQPQHF.

This clone was picked up one time. V usage is TRBV21-1 and J usage is TRBJ2-1; the D segment call TRBD1 is taken from the table without a DNA check. TRBV21-1 is a pseudogene locus. The length of the CDR3 is 13 residues. This CDR3 reads CASSMGKGQGAIF. CDR3 DNA: TGTGCCAGCAGCATGGGAAAGGGACAGGGGGCAATCTTC.

The gene calls are TRBV6-5 and TRBJ1-1; D gene ambiguous. The CDR3 runs to 14 residues. The germline CDR1 and CDR2 sequences are MNHEY and SVGAGI. Trimming cost V 8 bases and J 1 base, with 14 bases left between them. DNA for the CDR3: TGTGCCAGCCACTCGACCTTCTGGAACACTGAAGCTTTCTTT. Its translation: CASHSTFWNTEAFF.

The chain employs TRBV19 and TRBJ2-7; TRBD2 matches at 7 bases. V lost 2 bases to trimming and J lost 5 bases; unmatched junction nucleotides: 9. The CDR3 spans 15 residues. CDR1 is LNHDA and CDR2 is SQIVND in the germline V gene (reference sequence). The CDR3 DNA sequence: TGTGCCAGTAGTATACCAGCGGGAAACACCCACGAGCAGTACTTC. Residues: CASSIPAGNTHEQYF.

CDR3 protein: CAISEGLAGKGTKNIQYF. In nucleotides, the CDR3 is TGTGCCATCAGTGAGGGGCTAGCGGGAAAGGGGACCAAAAACATTCAGTACTTC. The J gene is TRBJ2-4, the V gene TRBV10-3; 9 bases fit TRBD2. Germline assignment: CDR1 ENHRY and CDR2 SYGVKD. This CDR3 has 18 amino acids. The junction had 10 bases not matched to a gene; V was cut back by 2 bases and J by 2 bases.

The rearrangement uses TRBV10-2 and TRBJ2-5; D unclear. Trimming pared 0 bases from V and 4 bases from J, leaving 6 bases between. The CDR3 length is 13 residues. Per germline, CDR1 WSHSY and CDR2 SAAADI. CDR3 residues: CASSESMGETQYF. The DNA of the CDR3 is TGCGCCAGCAGTGAGTCAATGGGAGAGACCCAGTACTTC.